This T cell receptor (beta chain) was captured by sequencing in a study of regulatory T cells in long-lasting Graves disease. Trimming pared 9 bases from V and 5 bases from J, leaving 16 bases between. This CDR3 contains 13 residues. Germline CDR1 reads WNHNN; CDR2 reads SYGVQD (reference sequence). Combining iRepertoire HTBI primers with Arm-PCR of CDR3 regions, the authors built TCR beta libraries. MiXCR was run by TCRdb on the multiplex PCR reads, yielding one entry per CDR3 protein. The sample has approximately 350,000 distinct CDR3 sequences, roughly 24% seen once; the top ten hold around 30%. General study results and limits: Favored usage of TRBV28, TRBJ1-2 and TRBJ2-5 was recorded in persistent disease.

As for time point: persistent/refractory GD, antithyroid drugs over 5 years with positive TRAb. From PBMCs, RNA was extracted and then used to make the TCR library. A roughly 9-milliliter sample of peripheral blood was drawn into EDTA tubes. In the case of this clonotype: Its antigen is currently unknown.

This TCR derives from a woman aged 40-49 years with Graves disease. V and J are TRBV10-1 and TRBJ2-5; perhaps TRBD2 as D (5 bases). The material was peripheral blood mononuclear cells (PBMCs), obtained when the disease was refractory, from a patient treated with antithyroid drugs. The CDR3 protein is CASSSPGRETQYF. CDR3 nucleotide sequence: TGCGCCAGTTCATCCCCGGGAAGGGAGACCCAGTACTTC.